A single sample is the source of the 6 T cell receptor beta chains below, sequenced in a study of blood T cell repertoires in COVID-19. TCRdb's copy holds only in-frame clones and misses some; the assay was immunoSEQ multiplex PCR. The data hold around 230,000 clones, with 83% observed a single time. Sequencing was done on a sample of peripheral blood. The source of these receptors is a middle-aged woman with active or convalescent COVID-19.

This chain uses TRBV4-1 with TRBJ2-2, with TRBD1 identical over 7 bases. CDR1 is MGHRA and CDR2 is YSYEKL in the germline V gene. With V trimmed by 2 bases and J by 2 bases, 5 bases remained unmatched. This CDR3 is built from 16 residues. The CDR3 here is CASSQPRDRNTGELFF. As DNA, the CDR3 is TGCGCCAGCAGCCAACCGAGGGACAGAAACACCGGGGAGCTGTTTTTT.

The J gene is TRBJ2-5, the V gene TRBV25-1, with 10 bases aligning to TRBD1. The J segment lost 0 bases and the V segment lost 4 bases, leaving 5 bases of the junction unmatched. This CDR3 is built from 16 residues. CDR1 is MGHDK and CDR2 is SYGVNS in the germline V gene. The CDR3 spells CASSARDRGDQETQYF. Written as DNA, the CDR3 is TGTGCCAGCAGTGCGCGGGACAGGGGAGACCAAGAGACCCAGTACTTC.

J is TRBJ1-5 and V is TRBV6-5; D remains ambiguous. Looked up from germline, CDR1 is MNHEY and CDR2 is SVGAGI. The CDR3 has 15 residues. With 4 bases removed from V and 5 bases from J, the gap between germline ends came to 15 bases. CDR3 region: CASSSRNSQDQPQHF. The CDR3, as DNA: TGTGCCAGCAGTTCACGGAACAGCCAAGATCAGCCCCAGCATTTT.

In this sample, this clone turned up a few times. The rearrangement uses TRBV20-1 and TRBJ2-1; possibly TRBD1 for D (5 bases). CDR1 is DFQATT and CDR2 is SNEGSKA in the germline V gene (reference sequence). The CDR3 is 12 residues long. Trimming took 3 bases from V and 6 from J, leaving 9 bases between them. DNA of the CDR3: TGCAGTGCTAGTATCAGGGCCAATGAGCAGTTCTTC. Its translation is CSASIRANEQFF.

The chain recombines TRBV7-9 with TRBJ1-1, with D possibly being TRBD1 (5 bases). The germline V gene encodes CDR1 SEHNR and CDR2 FQNEAQ (reference sequence). CDR3 length: 13 amino acids. V lost 2 bases and J lost 7, with 11 bases in between. CDR3 sequence reads: CASSLPLGLEAFF. In nucleotides, the CDR3 is TGTGCCAGCAGCTTACCCCTGGGGCTTGAAGCTTTCTTT.

The chain recombines TRBV18 with TRBJ2-7; perhaps TRBD2 as D (5 bases). CDR1 is KGHSH, CDR2 LQKENI, per germline. The V gene lost 2 bases and the J gene lost 0 bases, with 8 bases spanning the gap. The CDR3 is 14 amino acids. CDR3 in amino acids: CASSPARDSYEQYF. CDR3 DNA sequence: TGTGCCAGCTCACCAGCGAGGGACTCCTACGAGCAGTACTTC. The variable domain in full, completed from reference TRBV18 and TRBJ2-7, reads NAGVMQNPRHLVRRRGQEARLRCSPMKGHSHVYWYRQLPEEGLKFMVYLQKENIIDESGMPKERFSAEFPKEGPSILRIQQVVRGDSAAYFCASSPARDSYEQYFGPGTRLTVT.